These 25 T cell receptor beta chains came from one sample sequenced in a study of identical twins. In TCRdb, the 5' RACE reads were re-called with MiXCR into one record per CDR3 protein. The table records approximately 500,000 distinct CDR3 sequences, 13% to 15% of them present only once. These data were likewise used in another study, on yellow fever vaccine responses in identical twins.

The specimen sequenced was CD4+ T cells sorted from blood. These receptors all come from a woman aged 18-30 years in good health.

This chain uses TRBV5-5 with TRBJ2-7; TRBD1 agrees at 9 bases. The germline V gene encodes CDR1 SGHKS and CDR2 YYEKEE (reference sequence). The CDR3 runs 15 residues. After removal of 5 bases from V and 1 base from J, the junction contained 7 bases not matched to a gene. In nucleotides, the CDR3 is TGTGCCAGCAGTTCTGGGACAGGGACTTCCTACGAGCAGTACGTC. This encodes CASSSGTGTSYEQYV.

The J gene is TRBJ2-5, the V gene TRBV18; D possibly uses TRBD1 or TRBD2 (5 bases each). The CDR3 loop spans 15 amino acids. Germline V gives CDR1 KGHSH, CDR2 LQKENI. Trimming stripped 3 bases from V and 2 bases from J, with 13 bases between. Written as DNA, the CDR3 is TGTGCCAGCTCACCCCCGGGACGGTTACAAGAGACCCAGTACTTC. This sequence encodes CASSPPGRLQETQYF.

This clonotype was recorded a few times. The CDR3 region is CASSRLQTSSYNEQFF. DNA for the CDR3: TGCGCCAGCAGCCGTCTCCAGACGAGCTCCTACAATGAGCAGTTCTTC. This sequence joins TRBV5-1 and TRBJ2-1; D not resolved. Germline lookup yields CDR1 SGHRS and CDR2 YFSETQ. Trimming cost V 4 bases and J 0 bases, with 14 bases left between them. The CDR3 totals 16 residues. The full variable domain, its missing parts supplied by reference TRBV5-1 and TRBJ2-1, is KAGVTQTPRYLIKTRGQQVTLSCSPISGHRSVSWYQQTPGQGLQFLFEYFSETQRNKGNFPGRFSGRQFSNSRSEMNVSTLELGDSALYLCASSRLQTSSYNEQFFGPGTRLTVL.

This clonotype was detected a few times. The chain employs TRBV3-1 and TRBJ2-7; possibly TRBD2 for D (6 bases). CDR3 length: 15 amino acids. The germline V gene encodes CDR1 LGHDT and CDR2 YNNKEL (reference sequence). V was cut by 1 base and J by 0 bases, with 10 bases left in between. The CDR3 coding sequence is TGTGCCAGCAGCCAAGTGGACGGGAGCTCCTACGAGCAGTACTTC. This translates into CASSQVDGSSYEQYF.

The CDR3 loop reads CASSIGTSGSLYEQFF. DNA for the CDR3: TGTGCCAGCAGCATAGGGACTAGCGGGAGTCTGTATGAGCAGTTCTTC. The chain has TRBV5-4 and TRBJ2-1; 14 positions match TRBD2. The germline V gene encodes CDR1 SGHNT and CDR2 YYREEE (reference sequence). Trimming cost V 4 bases and J 8 bases; bases outside gene matches: 8. The CDR3 contains 16 residues. Together with reference TRBV5-4 and TRBJ2-1, the CDR3 gives the full variable domain: ETGVTQSPTHLIKTRGQQVTLRCSSQSGHNTVSWYQQALGQGPQFIFQYYREEENGRGNFPPRFSGLQFPNYSSELNVNALELDDSALYLCASSIGTSGSLYEQFFGPGTRLTVL.

This clonotype was found many times. The chain uses TRBV12-3 or TRBV12-4 and TRBJ2-2; the match to TRBD1 covers 10 bases. The CDR3 covers 14 residues. V dropped 6 bases and J dropped 4; count of bases not matched to a gene: 2. As DNA, the CDR3 is TGTGCCAGCAGGACAGGGGGCGGCACCGGGGAGCTGTTTTTT. Translating it yields CASRTGGGTGELFF.

The chain couples TRBV9 to TRBJ2-5; D perhaps matches TRBD1 (5 bases). V lost 3 bases to trimming and J lost 0 bases, with 15 bases between them. The CDR3 runs to 16 residues. Germline V gene data show CDR1 as SGDLS and CDR2 as YYNGEE. The CDR3 region is CASSAGLLDNQETQYF. CDR3 nucleotide sequence: TGTGCCAGCAGCGCTGGTTTATTGGACAACCAAGAGACCCAGTACTTC.

This chain connects TRBV12-3 or TRBV12-4 to TRBJ2-3, with TRBD1 matching 9 bases. The CDR3 sequence is 17 residues long. Losses at the gene ends were 7 bases for V and 0 bases for J; bases not matched to a gene: 11. For the CDR3, the DNA is TGTGCCAGCACCACAGGGGGCACCCAGGGTAGCACAGATACGCAGTATTTT. Translating it yields CASTTGGTQGSTDTQYF.

This clonotype was found many times. The chain combines TRBV12-3 or TRBV12-4 with TRBJ2-5, with TRBD1 matching 8 bases. Germline trimming cut 5 bases from V and 3 bases from J; bases unmatched to any gene: 2. The CDR3 has 13 residues. The CDR3 nucleotides are TGTGCCAGCAGTAAGACAGGGGAAGAGACCCAGTACTTC. The encoded protein is CASSKTGEETQYF.

This clonotype has a handful of counts. V and J are TRBV5-1 and TRBJ2-2; 9 bases map to TRBD2. The CDR3 covers 15 residues. CDR1 SGHRS and CDR2 YFSETQ come from the germline V gene. V lost 6 bases and J lost 1; bases outside the gene matches: 4. The DNA for the CDR3 is TGCGCCAGCAAAGCGGGAGGTGTGAACACCGGGGAGCTGTTTTTT. Translated, it gives CASKAGGVNTGELFF.

The gene calls are TRBV9 and TRBJ2-1; D remains unclear. V was clipped by 4 bases and J by 2 bases, with 7 bases between them. The germline V gene encodes CDR1 SGDLS and CDR2 YYNGEE. The CDR3 consists of 13 residues. The CDR3 coding sequence is TGTGCCAGCAGCACACATCCCTACAATGAGCAGTTCTTC. Translating it yields CASSTHPYNEQFF.

This clonotype was picked up a small number of times. This sequence joins TRBV6-6 and TRBJ2-1; 7 bases align to TRBD1. The CDR3 length is 11 residues. Looked up from germline, CDR1 is MNHNY and CDR2 is SVGAGI (reference sequence). The V and J ends lost 5 bases and 15 bases, in that order; junction bases with no gene match: 7. Written as DNA, the CDR3 is TGTGCCAGCAGTCCGGGGACAGCAGGGTTCTTC. Its protein product is CASSPGTAGFF.

J is TRBJ2-3 and V is TRBV10-3; 14 nucleotides line up with TRBD2. The CDR3 consists of 19 residues. The germline V gene has CDR1 ENHRY and CDR2 SYGVKD. J lost 0 bases, V lost 3 bases, and 8 bases had no gene match. The chain's CDR3 is CAISERGTSGGTSTDTQYF. CDR3 coding DNA: TGTGCCATCAGTGAACGCGGGACTAGCGGGGGCACTAGCACAGATACGCAGTATTTT.

This clonotype was recorded a few times. The rearrangement joins TRBV6-5 to TRBJ2-7; D call uncertain. V was shortened by 4 bases and J by 2 bases, with 12 bases between the two germline ends. Germline V gene lookup returns CDR1 MNHEY and CDR2 SVGAGI. The CDR3 is 14 amino acids. The CDR3 coding sequence is TGTGCCAGCAGTTCCTCCAGGATTCCCTACGAGCAGTACGTC. As protein: CASSSSRIPYEQYV.

The V gene is TRBV14, the J gene TRBJ2-5, with no clear D. The CDR3 is 13 amino acids. Between the trimmed V and J ends, which lost 3 bases and 7 bases, there was a span of 12 bases. Germline V gene sequence: CDR1 SGHDN, CDR2 FVKESK. The CDR3 DNA reads TGTGCCAGCAGCCAGCAAAGGGAAGGGACCCAGTACTTC. It codes for CASSQQREGTQYF.

The chain couples TRBV3-1 to TRBJ1-2; a weak D match, TRBD1 (5 bases). The germline CDR1 and CDR2 sequences are LGHDT and YNNKEL (reference sequence). V lost 0 bases and J 5 bases, leaving 13 bases between the germline ends. The CDR3 sequence is 15 residues long. CDR3 sequence (DNA): TGTGCCAGCAGCCAAGAGCTCCGGGGACTTTATGGCTACACCTTC. Its protein product is CASSQELRGLYGYTF.

The rearrangement links TRBV5-1 to TRBJ1-4; D may be TRBD1 (6 bases). V was shortened by 3 bases and J by 5 bases, with 17 bases between the two germline ends. CDR3 length: 16 amino acids. From germline, CDR1 is SGHRS and CDR2 YFSETQ. The CDR3 nucleotides read TGCGCCAGCAGCTCCTTGACAGGTGACCAAAATGAAAAACTGTTTTTT. This gives the protein CASSSLTGDQNEKLFF.

This chain uses TRBV29-1 with TRBJ1-2; tentatively, D is TRBD1 (5 bases). Germline V gene data show CDR1 as SQVTM and CDR2 as ANQGSEA. Trimming took off 3 bases at V and 2 bases at J, with 7 bases between the two ends. This CDR3 spans 12 amino acids. Written as DNA, the CDR3 is TGCAGCGTTGATGAGGGGAACTATGGCTACACCTTC. Its protein product is CSVDEGNYGYTF.

This clonotype was detected only a few times. The chain has TRBV29-1 and TRBJ1-2; D gene uncertain. This CDR3 comprises 12 residues. With 7 bases removed from V and 8 bases from J, the gap between germline ends came to 17 bases. Germline values: CDR1 SQVTM, CDR2 ANQGSEA. The CDR3 region is CSAQAGREGYTF. Written as DNA, the CDR3 is TGCAGCGCTCAAGCGGGCCGAGAAGGCTACACCTTC.

This clonotype appeared many times. The V and J genes are TRBV29-1 and TRBJ2-2, with D maybe TRBD2 (6 bases). Germline CDR1 is SQVTM and CDR2 is ANQGSEA. The CDR3 runs to 11 residues. The V end was cut by 4 bases, the J end by 6 bases, with 6 bases between. In DNA form, the CDR3 reads TGCAGCGTTGCGGGGGCCGGGGAGCTGTTTTTT. It encodes CSVAGAGELFF.

DNA for the CDR3: TGTGCCAGCAGTGAAGCGCGACTAGCGACTCAAGAGACCCAGTACTTC. Protein sequence: CASSEARLATQETQYF. The V and J genes are TRBV2 and TRBJ2-5; 8 bases match TRBD2. The V gene end was trimmed by 0 bases and the J gene end by 2 bases; junction bases not matched to a gene: 5. The CDR3 length is 16 residues. Germline assignment: CDR1 SNHLY and CDR2 FYNNEI.

This clonotype turned up a few times. This chain links TRBV15 with TRBJ2-1, with D perhaps TRBD1 (6 bases). CDR1 is LNHNV, CDR2 YYDKDF, per germline (reference sequence). The CDR3 spans 14 residues. Trimming shortened V by 7 bases and J by 4 bases, and 14 bases separated the two germline ends. The CDR3 nucleotides read TGTGCCACCACAACCGGGACACAGTACAATGAGCAGTTCTTC. Protein sequence: CATTTGTQYNEQFF.

This chain joins TRBV18 and TRBJ2-4, with D perhaps TRBD1 (6 bases). The V end lost 0 bases, the J end lost 5 bases, and 8 bases lay between the germline ends. This CDR3 is built from 14 residues. Germline lookup yields CDR1 KGHSH and CDR2 LQKENI. DNA of the CDR3: TGTGCCAGCTCACCACCGGGACAAGAAAACATTCAGTACTTC. Translating gives CASSPPGQENIQYF. The complete variable domain, with remaining parts taken from reference TRBV18 and TRBJ2-4, reads NAGVMQNPRHLVRRRGQEARLRCSPMKGHSHVYWYRQLPEEGLKFMVYLQKENIIDESGMPKERFSAEFPKEGPSILRIQQVVRGDSAAYFCASSPPGQENIQYFGAGTRLSVL.

This chain joins TRBV12-3 or TRBV12-4 and TRBJ1-5, with unresolved D. Trimming took 2 bases from V and 4 from J, leaving 9 bases between them. The CDR3 runs to 14 residues. CDR3 in amino acids: CASSLKQLNQPQHF. The CDR3 DNA reads as TGTGCCAGCAGTTTAAAACAGCTAAATCAGCCCCAGCATTTT.

The gene calls are TRBV14 and TRBJ2-1; 7 positions match TRBD2. CDR1 and CDR2 (germline): SGHDN, FVKESK. The V segment lost 0 bases and the J segment 4 bases; nucleotides outside the gene matches: 9. The CDR3 spans 17 residues. CDR3 coding DNA: TGTGCCAGCAGCCAAGACTGGCGGGAGCCCTCTTACAATGAGCAGTTCTTC. Its translation: CASSQDWREPSYNEQFF.